The T cell receptor (beta chain) under discussion was sequenced for a study of CD8 T cells in Susac syndrome. RNA in amounts of about 0.45 to 1 ug was reverse transcribed with random hexamers. One entry per CDR3 protein, called by TCRdb with MiXCR from the immunoSEQ multiplex PCR reads. The sample holds some 300,000 distinct CDR3 sequences, approximately 89% seen once. Per the germline V gene, CDR1 is KGHDR and CDR2 is SFDVKD. This CDR3 is 13 amino acids long. V was cut by 4 bases and J by 5 bases, with 10 bases left in between. The sequenced sample was CD8+ T cells from PBMCs. The chain carries TRBV24-1 and TRBJ2-5; TRBD2 is a possible D gene (6 bases). The origin of this receptor is a human donor with multiple sclerosis. CDR3 protein: CATSEPGGETQYF. The CDR3 region has the DNA TGTGCCACCAGTGAACCCGGAGGGGAGACCCAGTACTTC.